Sequencing of this T cell receptor (beta chain) was carried out in a study of PD-1 blockade in classical Hodgkin lymphoma (dated by TCRdb to the early 2020s). For context, the study as a whole: Nivolumab dosing was 3 mg/kg intravenously every 2 weeks, continuing until either disease progression or unacceptable toxicity. A peripheral blood immune signature of response to PD-1 blockade in classical Hodgkin lymphoma was defined using TCR beta sequencing and CyTOF.

V loses 5 bases of germline sequence and J loses 7 bases, and the interval between the two ends is 17 bases. Taken from cysteine to phenylalanine, the CDR3 has 14 residues. Just CDR3 DNA is preserved here, 42 bases in frame from base 1. Per the germline V gene, SGHAT is the CDR1 and FQNNGV is the CDR2. The sample's time point label, decoded: cycle 4 day 1 (C4D1), after 6 weeks of nivolumab. Every trial patient had relapsed following autologous stem cell transplantation, and prior brentuximab vedotin exposure was what differed among cohorts A, B and C. CD8+ T cells were purified from thawed PBMCs by magnetic negative selection with a Miltenyi CD8+ T cell isolation kit. The trial cohort comprised some 60 patients with relapsed/refractory classical Hodgkin lymphoma whose best overall responses were complete response, partial response or progressive disease. Single-agent nivolumab was administered to trial patients in the multi-cohort phase II CheckMate 205 trial. An independent review committee assessed best overall response by applying the 2007 International Working Group response criteria. PBMCs from the trial were collected at three points: immediately before nivolumab initiation (C1D1), and during therapy at cycle 2 day 1 and cycle 4 day 1. Peripheral blood was collected in 8 mL Vacutainer Cell Preparation Tubes, from which PBMCs were isolated by centrifugation and then cryopreserved. Purified CD4+ and CD8+ fractions were prepared only for cases in which an additional PBMC sample was available. Magnetically labelled cells were depleted on LS columns in a quadroMACS separator, and the flow-through was collected as the purified fraction.

Study-level results and caveats: The study was limited to a single clinical trial cohort, and causes of repertoire differences, possibly disease activity or prior therapy, remained undefined. Baseline TCR diversity was reported to be lower in newly diagnosed patients than in healthy donors and to be lower still in relapsed/refractory patients. Diversity was lower in patients who began nivolumab less than 1 year after ASCT, so these patients were left out of later analyses to avoid confounding by immune reconstitution. Trial patients with a complete response had baseline diversity similar to that of newly diagnosed patients, while partial responders and progressors had significantly lower diversity. CD4+ but not CD8+ TCR diversity rose significantly by C4D1 (p=0.0027 vs p=0.16), most apparent in complete responders (p=0.02).

The Qiagen DNeasy kit was used to extract genomic DNA from unsorted PBMCs and from the negatively selected CD4+ and CD8+ fractions. Amplification of TCR beta CDR3 regions was done by immunoSEQ multiplex PCR with primers that anneal to V and J segments. Amplification bias was minimized using a synthetic immune receptor repertoire, and residual bias was removed computationally after sequencing. Turning to the authors' computational methods: Custom Python scripts were used to quantify repertoire diversity as the Shannon entropy index. The unsorted, CD4+ and CD8+ repertoires were each analyzed separately, with the exception of combined analyses, where CD4+ and CD8+ sequences were merged in silico. Clonal expansion was defined as at least a 2-fold frequency increase after treatment relative to C1D1, with a pseudocount of 0.5 for undetected baseline clones. Clones with 0 or 1 copy at C1D1 were defined as singleton clones, while clones with 2 or more copies were defined as non-singleton clones. Clones expanded in unsorted samples were annotated as CD4+, CD8+ or unknown by matching protein sequences in sorted samples from the same patient. Wilcoxon tests were applied to paired samples to test diversity changes from C1D1 to C4D1. The table was pulled from immuneACCESS by TCRdb, which kept in-frame rearrangements only. Such tables lose some clones; where checked, under half of the loss comes from unresolved V genes, and the rest has no known cause. That table gives V, J and clone size, and the DNA gave D and trimming. The sample profile shows 3,000 to 4,000 clones; about 62% of them were found once. Just under 50% of the sample is taken by the ten largest.

To note about this clone: What antigen it recognizes has not been identified. There are no base qualities to consult, and no much larger clone falls within one base.

The receptor comes from a human donor with classical Hodgkin lymphoma. The source was CD8+ T cells from blood, collected before the fourth cycle of nivolumab. Recombination joined TRBV11-2 with TRBJ2-5; TRBD1 could be the D gene, as 6 bases match. The CDR3 here reads CASSQLWGQGTQYF. Read as DNA, the sequence is TGTGCCAGCAGCCAGTTGTGGGGGCAGGGGACCCAGTACTTC.